Listed here is a single T cell receptor (beta chain). The antigen is not known. The data originate from a study of shared clonotypes between healthy human individuals. Repertoires were generated with immunoSEQ multiplex PCR, while TCRdb's copy carries only in-frame clones and drops some. The data hold 2 million to 2.5 million clones, with roughly 92% observed a single time. General study points: Rarefaction showed that sequencing of sorted subsets was incomplete (despite large depth). Researchers sampled blood only, noting tissue repertoires likely differ.

Germline loops: CDR1 SGHTA, CDR2 FQGNSA. The CDR3 runs to 14 residues. V gave up 2 bases and J gave up 4 bases, with 9 bases separating them. The sample consisted of naive CD4+ T cells from PBMCs. Documented subset: CD45RA+ positively selected. The chain couples TRBV7-2 to TRBJ1-3; D remains unclear. This receptor was identified in a man aged 18 to 29 in good health. Some clones in this sample may be carry-over from other donors' samples. CDR3 residues: CASSLMTIGNTIYF. CDR3 in DNA: TGTGCCAGCAGCTTAATGACAATCGGAAACACCATATATTTT.